These T cell receptor beta chains were read from a single sample in a study of STAT3 mutations in large granular lymphocyte leukemia. The data were produced by immunoSEQ multiplex PCR, yet TCRdb's version contains in-frame clones alone and is incomplete. The data hold over 30,000 clones, with roughly 88% observed a single time. Specimen: PBMCs. These receptors came from a human donor with T large granular lymphocyte leukemia. Some clones in this sample may be carry-over from other donors' samples. Each CDR3 is given with its conserved first and last residue. The D gene is left open where the match is weak. Some rows have no size entry. The others give once, few or many, or a class for an expanded clone.

d_gene: TRBD2
j_gene: TRBJ2-7
v_gene: TRBV10-3
abundance: few
CDR3aa: CAISEGTSGPLMTYEQYF
CDR3nt: TGTGCCATCAGTGAGGGGACTAGCGGTCCCCTCATGACCTACGAGCAGTACTTC

d_gene: NA
j_gene: TRBJ2-7
v_gene: TRBV28
abundance: NA
CDR3aa: CASSPGEQYF
CDR3nt: TGTGCCAGCAGCCCGGGGGAGCAGTACTTC

d_gene: NA
j_gene: TRBJ1-5
v_gene: TRBV28
abundance: NA
CDR3aa: CASRSGPLGGYSNQPQHF
CDR3nt: TGTGCCAGCAGATCTGGCCCCCTGGGGGGTTATAGCAATCAGCCCCAGCATTTT

d_gene: NA
j_gene: TRBJ1-6
v_gene: TRBV14
abundance: NA
CDR3aa: CASSQGRFYNSPLHF
CDR3nt: TGTGCCAGCAGCCAAGGACGCTTCTATAATTCACCCCTCCACTTT

d_gene: NA
j_gene: TRBJ2-5
v_gene: TRBV7-7
abundance: NA
CDR3aa: CASSFGGEETQYF
CDR3nt: TGTGCCAGCAGCTTCGGCGGGGAGGAGACCCAGTACTTC

d_gene: TRBD1
j_gene: TRBJ1-5
v_gene: TRBV19
abundance: NA
CDR3aa: CASSIVTGEDNQPQHF
CDR3nt: TGTGCCAGTAGTATAGTCACAGGGGAGGACAATCAGCCCCAGCATTTT

d_gene: TRBD2
j_gene: TRBJ2-1
v_gene: TRBV7-2
abundance: once
CDR3aa: CASSLFGTSGDGYNEQFF
CDR3nt: TGTGCCAGCAGCTTATTCGGGACTAGCGGGGATGGATACAATGAGCAGTTCTTC

d_gene: NA
j_gene: TRBJ2-7
v_gene: TRBV7-9
abundance: medium-sized
CDR3aa: CASRDGLSYEQYF
CDR3nt: TGTGCCAGCAGAGACGGACTATCCTACGAGCAGTACTTC

d_gene: NA
j_gene: TRBJ1-3
v_gene: TRBV28
abundance: NA
CDR3aa: CASSRGGTGNTIYF
CDR3nt: TGTGCCAGCAGCCGAGGGGGGACTGGAAACACCATATATTTT

d_gene: NA
j_gene: TRBJ1-1
v_gene: TRBV19
abundance: NA
CDR3aa: CASSIGATGNTEAFF
CDR3nt: TGTGCCAGTAGTATAGGGGCCACAGGTAACACTGAAGCTTTCTTT

d_gene: NA
j_gene: TRBJ2-3
v_gene: TRBV9
abundance: NA
CDR3aa: CASSDRSTGVDTQYF
CDR3nt: TGTGCCAGCAGCGACAGGTCTACCGGGGTTGATACGCAGTATTTT

d_gene: NA
j_gene: TRBJ2-3
v_gene: TRBV5-1
abundance: once
CDR3aa: CASSSTSASTDTQYF
CDR3nt: TGCGCCAGCAGCTCCACATCAGCTAGCACAGATACGCAGTATTTT

d_gene: NA
j_gene: TRBJ1-5
v_gene: TRBV19
abundance: NA
CDR3aa: CASSIGLYSNQPQHF
CDR3nt: TGTGCCAGTAGTATCGGGCTGTATAGCAATCAGCCCCAGCATTTT

d_gene: NA
j_gene: TRBJ1-6
v_gene: TRBV10-3
abundance: NA
CDR3aa: CAISENGSYNSPLHF
CDR3nt: TGTGCCATCAGTGAAAACGGATCCTATAATTCACCCCTCCACTTT

d_gene: TRBD2
j_gene: TRBJ2-1
v_gene: TRBV28
abundance: NA
CDR3aa: CASSLGLGPGLNDNEQFF
CDR3nt: TGTGCCAGCAGTTTGGGCCTGGGTCCGGGACTAAACGACAATGAGCAGTTCTTC

d_gene: NA
j_gene: TRBJ2-3
v_gene: TRBV19
abundance: NA
CDR3aa: CASSIAGILTDTQYF
CDR3nt: TGTGCCAGTAGTATAGCGGGGATCCTCACAGATACGCAGTATTTT

d_gene: NA
j_gene: TRBJ1-1
v_gene: TRBV7-9
abundance: NA
CDR3aa: CASSRTENTEAFF
CDR3nt: TGTGCCAGCAGCCGGACAGAGAACACTGAAGCTTTCTTT

d_gene: NA
j_gene: TRBJ1-5
v_gene: TRBV6-1
abundance: NA
CDR3aa: CASSDRQRRATYQPQHF
CDR3nt: TGTGCCAGCAGTGACAGACAGCGACGGGCCACCTATCAGCCCCAGCATTTT

d_gene: TRBD1
j_gene: TRBJ1-4
v_gene: TRBV4-3
abundance: NA
CDR3aa: CASSHLGTGGKKLFF
CDR3nt: TGCGCCAGCAGCCATCTTGGGACAGGGGGCAAAAAACTGTTTTTT

d_gene: NA
j_gene: TRBJ2-1
v_gene: TRBV13
abundance: NA
CDR3aa: CASSLGGAVESYNEQFF
CDR3nt: TGTGCCAGCAGCCTCGGAGGGGCGGTGGAGTCCTACAATGAGCAGTTCTTC

d_gene: NA
j_gene: TRBJ2-1
v_gene: TRBV6-5
abundance: NA
CDR3aa: CASSYSIIGYNEQFF
CDR3nt: TGTGCCAGCAGTTATTCCATTATCGGCTACAATGAGCAGTTCTTC

d_gene: NA
j_gene: TRBJ1-2
v_gene: TRBV27
abundance: NA
CDR3aa: CASSDRDNYGYTF
CDR3nt: TGTGCCAGCAGTGACCGGGATAATTATGGCTACACCTTC

d_gene: NA
j_gene: TRBJ1-2
v_gene: TRBV11-2
abundance: NA
CDR3aa: CASSLRGGVQEAGYTF
CDR3nt: TGTGCCAGCAGCTTAAGAGGAGGGGTTCAGGAGGCCGGCTACACCTTC

d_gene: NA
j_gene: TRBJ1-3
v_gene: TRBV19
abundance: NA
CDR3aa: CASSMAFSGNTIYF
CDR3nt: TGTGCCAGTAGTATGGCCTTCTCTGGAAACACCATATATTTT

d_gene: TRBD1
j_gene: TRBJ2-4
v_gene: TRBV11-2
abundance: NA
CDR3aa: CASRVGGGRDVAKNIQYF
CDR3nt: TGTGCCAGCAGAGTAGGGGGCGGCAGGGATGTAGCCAAAAACATTCAGTACTTC

d_gene: NA
j_gene: TRBJ1-5
v_gene: TRBV7-4
abundance: NA
CDR3aa: CASSPYLGNQPQHF
CDR3nt: TGTGCCAGCAGCCCTTATCTTGGCAATCAGCCCCAGCATTTT

d_gene: NA
j_gene: TRBJ1-2
v_gene: TRBV14
abundance: NA
CDR3aa: CASSDRGSYGYTF
CDR3nt: TGTGCCAGCAGCGATAGGGGGTCTTATGGCTACACCTTC

d_gene: NA
j_gene: TRBJ1-3
v_gene: TRBV2
abundance: NA
CDR3aa: CASSDGTSSGNTIYF
CDR3nt: TGTGCCAGCAGTGATGGTACGAGCTCTGGAAACACCATATATTTT

d_gene: NA
j_gene: TRBJ1-1
v_gene: TRBV4-3
abundance: NA
CDR3aa: CASSQDGVATVGTEAFF
CDR3nt: TGCGCCAGCAGCCAAGATGGGGTCGCCACAGTAGGCACTGAAGCTTTCTTT

d_gene: NA
j_gene: TRBJ2-2
v_gene: TRBV4-1
abundance: once
CDR3aa: CASSQDDARATANTGELFF
CDR3nt: TGCGCCAGCAGCCAAGATGACGCCAGGGCTACTGCGAACACCGGGGAGCTGTTTTTT

d_gene: NA
j_gene: TRBJ2-7
v_gene: TRBV10-2
abundance: NA
CDR3aa: CASSPGWGREQYF
CDR3nt: TGCGCCAGCAGTCCGGGTTGGGGGAGGGAGCAGTACTTC

d_gene: TRBD1
j_gene: TRBJ1-5
v_gene: TRBV19
abundance: NA
CDR3aa: CASSIYRGNQPQHF
CDR3nt: TGTGCCAGTAGTATATACAGGGGGAATCAGCCCCAGCATTTT

d_gene: NA
j_gene: TRBJ1-2
v_gene: TRBV5-4
abundance: NA
CDR3aa: CASSPHRDYGYTF
CDR3nt: TGTGCCAGCAGCCCCCACAGGGACTATGGCTACACCTTC

d_gene: NA
j_gene: TRBJ1-2
v_gene: TRBV27
abundance: NA
CDR3aa: CASSSSNLDGYTF
CDR3nt: TGTGCCAGCAGTTCGTCAAACTTAGATGGCTACACCTTC

d_gene: TRBD2
j_gene: TRBJ2-5
v_gene: TRBV10-3
abundance: NA
CDR3aa: CAIGYSGKETQYF
CDR3nt: TGTGCCATCGGGTATAGCGGGAAAGAGACCCAGTACTTC